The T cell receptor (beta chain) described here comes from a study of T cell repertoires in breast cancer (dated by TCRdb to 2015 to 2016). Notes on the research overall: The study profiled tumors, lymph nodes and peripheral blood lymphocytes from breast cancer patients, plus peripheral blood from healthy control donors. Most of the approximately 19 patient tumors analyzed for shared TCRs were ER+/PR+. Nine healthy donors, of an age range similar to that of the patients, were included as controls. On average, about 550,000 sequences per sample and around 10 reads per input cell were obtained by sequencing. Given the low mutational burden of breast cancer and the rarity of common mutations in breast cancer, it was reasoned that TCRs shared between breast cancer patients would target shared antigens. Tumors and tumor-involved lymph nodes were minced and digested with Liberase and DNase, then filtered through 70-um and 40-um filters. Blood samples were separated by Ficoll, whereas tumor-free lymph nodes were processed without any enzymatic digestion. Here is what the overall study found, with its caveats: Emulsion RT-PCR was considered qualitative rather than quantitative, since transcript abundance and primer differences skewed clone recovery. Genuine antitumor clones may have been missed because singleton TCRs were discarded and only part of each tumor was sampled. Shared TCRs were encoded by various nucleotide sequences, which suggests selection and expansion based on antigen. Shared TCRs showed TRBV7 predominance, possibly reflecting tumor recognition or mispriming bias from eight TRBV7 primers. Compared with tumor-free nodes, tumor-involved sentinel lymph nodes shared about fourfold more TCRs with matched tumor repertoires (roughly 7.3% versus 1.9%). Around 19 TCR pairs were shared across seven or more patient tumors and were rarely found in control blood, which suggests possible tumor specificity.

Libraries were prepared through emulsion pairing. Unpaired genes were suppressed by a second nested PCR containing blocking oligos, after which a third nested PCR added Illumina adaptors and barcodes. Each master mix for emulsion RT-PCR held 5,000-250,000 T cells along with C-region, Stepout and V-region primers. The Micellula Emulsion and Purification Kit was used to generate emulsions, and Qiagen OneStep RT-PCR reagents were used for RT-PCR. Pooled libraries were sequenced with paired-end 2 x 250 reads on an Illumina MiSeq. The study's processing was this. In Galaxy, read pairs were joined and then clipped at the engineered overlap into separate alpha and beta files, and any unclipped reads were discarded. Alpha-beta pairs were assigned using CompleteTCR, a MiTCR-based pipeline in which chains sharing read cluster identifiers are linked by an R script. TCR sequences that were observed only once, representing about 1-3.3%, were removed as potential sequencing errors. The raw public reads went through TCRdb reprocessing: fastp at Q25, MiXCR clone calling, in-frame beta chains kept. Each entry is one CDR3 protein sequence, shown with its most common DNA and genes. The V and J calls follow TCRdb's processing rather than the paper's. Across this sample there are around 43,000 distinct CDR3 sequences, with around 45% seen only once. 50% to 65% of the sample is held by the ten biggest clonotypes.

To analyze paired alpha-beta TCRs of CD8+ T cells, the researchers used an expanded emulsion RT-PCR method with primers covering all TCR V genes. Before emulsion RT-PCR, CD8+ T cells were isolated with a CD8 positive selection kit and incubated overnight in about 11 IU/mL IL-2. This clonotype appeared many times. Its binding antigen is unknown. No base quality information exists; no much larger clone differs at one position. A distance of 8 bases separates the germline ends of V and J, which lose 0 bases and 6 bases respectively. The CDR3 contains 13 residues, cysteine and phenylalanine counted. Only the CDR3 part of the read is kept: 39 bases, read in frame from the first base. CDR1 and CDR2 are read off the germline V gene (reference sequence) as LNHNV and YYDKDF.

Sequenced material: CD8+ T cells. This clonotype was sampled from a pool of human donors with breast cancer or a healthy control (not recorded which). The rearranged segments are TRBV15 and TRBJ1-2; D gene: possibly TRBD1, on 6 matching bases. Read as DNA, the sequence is TGTGCCACCAGCAGAGAGGAGGGGGATGGCTACACCTTC. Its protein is CATSREEGDGYTF.